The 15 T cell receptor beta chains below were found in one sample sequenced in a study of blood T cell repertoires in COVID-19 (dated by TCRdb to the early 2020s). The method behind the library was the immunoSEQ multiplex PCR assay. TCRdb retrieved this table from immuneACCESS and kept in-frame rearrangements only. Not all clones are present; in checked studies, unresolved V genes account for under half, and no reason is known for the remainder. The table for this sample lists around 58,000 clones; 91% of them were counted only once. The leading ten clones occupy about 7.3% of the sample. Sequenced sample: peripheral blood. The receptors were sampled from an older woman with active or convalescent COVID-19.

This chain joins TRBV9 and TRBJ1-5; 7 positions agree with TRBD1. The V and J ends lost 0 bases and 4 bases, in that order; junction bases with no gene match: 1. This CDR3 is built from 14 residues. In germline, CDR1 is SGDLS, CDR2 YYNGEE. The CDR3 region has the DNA TGTGCCAGCAGCGTAGGGGACAGAAATCAGCCCCAGCATTTT. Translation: CASSVGDRNQPQHF.

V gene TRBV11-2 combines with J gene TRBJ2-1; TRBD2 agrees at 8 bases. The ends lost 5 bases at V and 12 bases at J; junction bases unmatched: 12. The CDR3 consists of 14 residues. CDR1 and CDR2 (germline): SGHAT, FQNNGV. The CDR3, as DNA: TGTGCCAGCAGCGCCGGGAGGGGATCGGTCGGGCAGTTCTTC. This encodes CASSAGRGSVGQFF.

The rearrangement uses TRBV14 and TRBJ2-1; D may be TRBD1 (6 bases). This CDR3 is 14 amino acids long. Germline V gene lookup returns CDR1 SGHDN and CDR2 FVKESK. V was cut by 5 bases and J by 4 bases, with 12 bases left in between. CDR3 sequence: CASSLRGSYNEQFF. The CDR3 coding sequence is TGTGCCAGCAGCTTGAGGGGGAGTTACAATGAGCAGTTCTTC.

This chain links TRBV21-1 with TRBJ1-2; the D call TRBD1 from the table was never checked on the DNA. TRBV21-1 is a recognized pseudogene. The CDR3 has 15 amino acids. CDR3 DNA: TGTGCCAGCAGCAAAGTAGGCCAGGGATGTTATGGCTACACCTTC. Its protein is CASSKVGQGCYGYTF.

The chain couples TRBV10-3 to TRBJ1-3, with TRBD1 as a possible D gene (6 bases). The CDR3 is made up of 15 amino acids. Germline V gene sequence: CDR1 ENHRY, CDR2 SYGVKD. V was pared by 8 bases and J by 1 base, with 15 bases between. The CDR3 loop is CAIQRDTSSGNTIYF. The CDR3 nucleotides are TGTGCCATCCAACGGGACACAAGTTCTGGAAACACCATATATTTT.

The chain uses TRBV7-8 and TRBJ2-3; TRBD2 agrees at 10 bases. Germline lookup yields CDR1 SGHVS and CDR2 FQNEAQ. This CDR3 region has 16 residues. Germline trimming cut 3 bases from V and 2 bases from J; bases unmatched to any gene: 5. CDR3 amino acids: CASSFLAGAFTDTQYF. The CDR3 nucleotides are TGTGCCAGCAGCTTCCTAGCGGGGGCCTTCACAGATACGCAGTATTTT.

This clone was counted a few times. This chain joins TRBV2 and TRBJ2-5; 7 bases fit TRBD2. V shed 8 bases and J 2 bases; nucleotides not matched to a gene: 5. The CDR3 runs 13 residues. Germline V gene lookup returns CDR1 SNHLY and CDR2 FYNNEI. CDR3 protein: CASGRDFQETQYF. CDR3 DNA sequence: TGTGCCAGCGGGAGGGACTTTCAAGAGACCCAGTACTTC.

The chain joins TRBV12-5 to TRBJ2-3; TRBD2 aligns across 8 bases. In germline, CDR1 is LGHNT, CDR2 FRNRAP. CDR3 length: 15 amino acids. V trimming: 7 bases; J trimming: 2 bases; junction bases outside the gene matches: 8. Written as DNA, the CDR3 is TGTGCTAGTGACAGAGCGGGAGACAACACAGATACGCAGTATTTT. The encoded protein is CASDRAGDNTDTQYF.

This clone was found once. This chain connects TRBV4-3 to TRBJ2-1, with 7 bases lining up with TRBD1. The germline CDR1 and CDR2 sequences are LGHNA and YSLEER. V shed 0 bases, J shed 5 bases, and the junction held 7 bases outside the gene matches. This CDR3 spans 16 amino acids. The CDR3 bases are TGCGCCAGCAGCCAAGATAGGCCGGGACAGAACAATGAGCAGTTCTTC. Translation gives CASSQDRPGQNNEQFF.

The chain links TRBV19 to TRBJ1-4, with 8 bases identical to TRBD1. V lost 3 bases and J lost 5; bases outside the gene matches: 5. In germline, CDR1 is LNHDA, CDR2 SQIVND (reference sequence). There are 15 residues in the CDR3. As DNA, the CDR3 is TGTGCCAGTAGTATCCTCGGGACAGGCAATGAAAAACTGTTTTTT. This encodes CASSILGTGNEKLFF.

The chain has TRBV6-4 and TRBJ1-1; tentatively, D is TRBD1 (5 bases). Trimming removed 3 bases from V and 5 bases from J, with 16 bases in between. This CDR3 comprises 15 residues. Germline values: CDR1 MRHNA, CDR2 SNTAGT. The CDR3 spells CASSDKGQGGTEAFF. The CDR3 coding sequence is TGTGCCAGCAGTGATAAAGGCCAGGGAGGGACTGAAGCTTTCTTT.

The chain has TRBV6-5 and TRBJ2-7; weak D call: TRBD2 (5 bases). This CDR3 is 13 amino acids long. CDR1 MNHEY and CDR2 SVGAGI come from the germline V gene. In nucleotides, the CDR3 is TGTGCAGCTAGGCCGGGGAATGACTACGAGCAGTACTTC. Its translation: CAARPGNDYEQYF.

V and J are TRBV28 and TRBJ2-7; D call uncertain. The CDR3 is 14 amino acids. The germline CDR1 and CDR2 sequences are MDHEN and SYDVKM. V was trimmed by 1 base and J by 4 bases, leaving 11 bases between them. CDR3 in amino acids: CASSLFSRSYEQYF. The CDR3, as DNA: TGTGCCAGCAGTTTATTTTCAAGGAGTTACGAGCAGTACTTC.

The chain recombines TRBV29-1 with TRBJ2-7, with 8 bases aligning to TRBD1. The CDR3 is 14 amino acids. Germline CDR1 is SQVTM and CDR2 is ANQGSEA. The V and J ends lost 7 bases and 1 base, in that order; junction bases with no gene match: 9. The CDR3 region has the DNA TGCAGCGCCCTGAGGGACAGGTCATCCTACGAGCAGTACTTC. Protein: CSALRDRSSYEQYF.

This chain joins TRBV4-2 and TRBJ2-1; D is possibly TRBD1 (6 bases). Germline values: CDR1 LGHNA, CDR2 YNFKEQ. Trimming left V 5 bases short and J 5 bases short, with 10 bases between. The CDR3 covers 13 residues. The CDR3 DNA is TGTGCCAGCAGCTACGGACAGAACAATGAGCAGTTCTTC. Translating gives CASSYGQNNEQFF.